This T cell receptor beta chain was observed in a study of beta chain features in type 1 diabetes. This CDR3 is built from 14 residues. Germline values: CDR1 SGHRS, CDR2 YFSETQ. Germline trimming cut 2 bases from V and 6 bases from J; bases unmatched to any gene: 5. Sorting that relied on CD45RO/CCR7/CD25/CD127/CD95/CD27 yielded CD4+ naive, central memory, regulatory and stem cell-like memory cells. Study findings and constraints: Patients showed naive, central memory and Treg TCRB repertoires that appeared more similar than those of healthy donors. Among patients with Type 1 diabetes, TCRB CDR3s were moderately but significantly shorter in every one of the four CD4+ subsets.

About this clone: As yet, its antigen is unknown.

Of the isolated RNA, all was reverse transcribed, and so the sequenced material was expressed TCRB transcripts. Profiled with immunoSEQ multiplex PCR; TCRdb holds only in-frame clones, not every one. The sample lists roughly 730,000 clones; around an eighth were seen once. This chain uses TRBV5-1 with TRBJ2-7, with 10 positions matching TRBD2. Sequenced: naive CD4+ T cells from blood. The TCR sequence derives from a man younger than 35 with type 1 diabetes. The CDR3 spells CASSFSGTSAEQYF. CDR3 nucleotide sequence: TGCGCCAGCAGCTTCTCCGGGACTAGCGCCGAGCAGTACTTC.